Listed here are 7 T cell receptor beta chains from one sample, sequenced in a study of cytomegalovirus exposure and HLA in healthy donors. It was with 60 Vbeta and 13 Jbeta primers that the PCR ran. Assay used: immunoSEQ multiplex PCR; TCRdb lists only in-frame clones, some missing. The sample yields 95,000 to 150,000 clones, roughly 75% seen once. Sequencing was done on a sample of PBMCs. The receptors were sampled from a woman between 45 and 60 years old in good health and CMV-seronegative.

This clone turned up a few times. The chain is built from TRBV2 and TRBJ2-7; D is undetermined. This CDR3 spans 14 amino acids. V lost 6 bases and J lost 2, with 14 bases in between. Germline V lookup: CDR1 SNHLY, CDR2 FYNNEI. CDR3 residues: CASSVLTYPYEQYF. CDR3 coding DNA: TGTGCCAGCAGCGTGCTCACCTATCCCTACGAGCAGTACTTC.

The gene calls are TRBV20-1 and TRBJ2-3; unclear D gene. CDR1 and CDR2 from the germline V gene are DFQATT and SNEGSKA (reference sequence). This CDR3 contains 11 residues. V was shortened by 6 bases and J by 2 bases, with 6 bases between the two germline ends. The CDR3 here is CSASFTDTQYF. The CDR3 nucleotides read TGCAGTGCCTCCTTCACAGATACGCAGTATTTT.

This chain uses TRBV4-2 with TRBJ1-2; maybe TRBD1 (6 bases). The CDR3 contains 14 residues. Germline loops: CDR1 LGHNA, CDR2 YNFKEQ. Trimming took 2 bases from V and 7 from J, leaving 14 bases between them. In nucleotides, the CDR3 is TGTGCCAGCAGCCAACTACACAGGGATGGTGGCTACACCTTC. Its translation: CASSQLHRDGGYTF.

V and J are TRBV6-6 and TRBJ2-4; 8 bases line up with TRBD2. J lost 9 bases, V lost 10 bases, and 14 bases had no gene match. The CDR3 has 14 residues. Germline V lookup: CDR1 MNHNY, CDR2 SVGAGI (reference sequence). For the CDR3, the DNA is TGTGCCAACCAACAAGATAGCGGGACGGGCATTCAGTACTTC. It is translated as CANQQDSGTGIQYF.

V gene TRBV7-9 combines with J gene TRBJ1-2; maybe TRBD1 (5 bases). V lost 0 bases and J 0 bases, leaving 8 bases between the germline ends. Germline assignment: CDR1 SEHNR and CDR2 FQNEAQ (reference sequence). CDR3 length: 15 residues. DNA for the CDR3: TGTGCCAGCAGCTTAGCTGGGGCTACTAACTATGGCTACACCTTC. It is translated as CASSLAGATNYGYTF.

This clone was recorded a few times. The chain is built from TRBV11-2 and TRBJ2-5; TRBD1 is a possible D gene (7 bases). CDR1 and CDR2 from the germline V gene are SGHAT and FQNNGV. V shed 4 bases and J shed 1 base, with 19 bases lying between them. CDR3 length equals 17 residues. The CDR3 bases are TGTGCCAGCAGCTCAGGGGGGTGGAGGGAGAGCCAAGAGACCCAGTACTTC. Translating it yields CASSSGGWRESQETQYF.

The chain combines TRBV7-2 with TRBJ2-5; a possible D gene is TRBD1 (6 bases). The CDR3 has 15 amino acids. Germline lookup yields CDR1 SGHTA and CDR2 FQGNSA. Trimming took off 1 base at V and 0 bases at J, with 9 bases between the two ends. In DNA form, the CDR3 reads TGTGCCAGCAGCTTAGGAGGGGGTTACCAAGAGACCCAGTACTTC. Translation gives CASSLGGGYQETQYF.